This TCR beta chain was identified during a study of Tregs in tolerant kidney transplant recipients. Thawed PBMCs were rested overnight at 37°C with around 180 IU/ml IL-2 before regulatory T cell sorting. This table comes from immunoSEQ multiplex PCR, and its TCRdb copy is limited to in-frame clones, with some not included. This table has about 64,000 clones, 95% to 98% appearing once. Comment on this clone: Its antigen remains unknown.

This CDR3 has 11 residues. V lost 7 bases and J lost 5, with 11 bases in between. Germline V lookup: CDR1 DFQATT, CDR2 SNEGSKA (reference sequence). Notes on the study in general: Findings come from small patient numbers and require larger validation. This study did not directly address biological reproducibility. Tolerant patients' donor-specific Tregs expanded beyond overall Tregs, suggesting antigen-driven growth.

The chain couples TRBV20-1 to TRBJ2-5; tentative D call: TRBD1 (6 bases). The starting material was Tregs from blood, obtained before the transplant. The sequence came from a human donor who received a combined kidney and bone marrow transplant. The CDR3 loop reads CSEQGRETQYF. The CDR3 DNA reads TGCAGTGAACAGGGTAGGGAGACCCAGTACTTC.